A selection of T cell receptor beta chains follows, all from one sample in a study of OX40 agonist ivuxolimab in advanced cancers. The data were produced by immunoSEQ multiplex PCR, yet TCRdb's version contains in-frame clones alone and is incomplete. Of around 83,000 clones in the sample, approximately 85% were seen once. The sample here was CD4+ or CD8+ T cells sorted from blood, taken in a trial of the OX40 agonist ivuxolimab. The origin of the receptors is an adult with an advanced solid tumor such as melanoma, head and neck, liver or kidney cancer. Both conserved end residues are part of each CDR3. D genes are given only for firm matches. The listing skips clone size in some rows; elsewhere it reads once, few, many or a size class.

>NA|TRBV12-1|NA|TRBJ2-4
TGTGCCAGCAGCTTTTCAAAGGGGACTAGCGGGAGGGTACGGCGTGCGGACATTCAGTACTTC
CASSFSKGTSGRVRRADIQYF
>TRBD1|TRBV12-5|NA|TRBJ1-2
TGTGCTAGTGGTCTCGGGACAGGATTGTTAGGGGGTGGCTACACCTTC
CASGLGTGLLGGGYTF
>NA|TRBV5-1|once|TRBJ2-2
TGCGCCAGCAGCTTGTTTCAGTCGAACACCGGGGAGCTGTTTTTT
CASSLFQSNTGELFF
>NA|TRBV6-6|NA|TRBJ2-7
TGTGCCAGCAGTCGACTCGGCTCCTACGAGCAGTACTTC
CASSRLGSYEQYF
>NA|TRBV14|NA|TRBJ2-2
TGTGCCAGCAGCCTGACACGCAACGGGGAGCTGTTTTTT
CASSLTRNGELFF
>TRBD2|TRBV6-1|NA|TRBJ2-2
TGTGCCAGCACCGGGACTAGCGGGAACACCGGGGAGCTGTTTTTT
CASTGTSGNTGELFF
>NA|TRBV11-2|NA|TRBJ2-7
TGTGCCAGCAGCTTAGGCAGAACCCACGAGCAGTACTTC
CASSLGRTHEQYF
>NA|TRBV5-4|NA|TRBJ2-1
TGTGCCAGCAGCCCATCGACCACCTACAATGAGCAGTTCTTC
CASSPSTTYNEQFF
>TRBD1|TRBV15|NA|TRBJ2-3
TGTGCCACCAGCAGAGCGGGACAGGGGTACACAGATACGCAGTATTTT
CATSRAGQGYTDTQYF
>TRBD2|TRBV6-6|NA|TRBJ2-1
TGTGCCAGCAGTTACTCGACTAGCGACGGGGGGTATGAGCAGTTCTTC
CASSYSTSDGGYEQFF
>NA|TRBV7-7|NA|TRBJ2-2
TGTGCTAGCAGCTTATTAGGAGGGGCGAGCGGGGAGCTGTTTTTT
CASSLLGGASGELFF
>TRBD2|TRBV7-3|NA|TRBJ2-3
TGTGCCAGCAGCAACCGACTAGCGGGAGGAAAGGCAGATACGCAGTATTTT
CASSNRLAGGKADTQYF
>TRBD1|TRBV28|NA|TRBJ1-5
TGTGCCAGCAGTCCAGGGGGCTCGAGCAATCAGCCCCAGCATTTT
CASSPGGSSNQPQHF
>TRBD2|TRBV6-1|NA|TRBJ2-7
TGTGCCAGCAGTGACGGGACGGGAGGGCCGCTCGAGCAGTACTTC
CASSDGTGGPLEQYF
>NA|TRBV30|once|TRBJ2-2
TGTGCCTGGAGGGTATACAGTGAAACCGGGGAGCTGTTTTTT
CAWRVYSETGELFF
>NA|TRBV29-1|NA|TRBJ2-7
TGCAGCGTTGAAGAAGGAGGGGAGCAGTACTTC
CSVEEGGEQYF
>NA|TRBV4-1|NA|TRBJ2-5
TGCGCCAGCAGCTCCCGGACGAACCTACAGACGGGGGAGACCCAGTACTTC
CASSSRTNLQTGETQYF
>TRBD2|TRBV5-1|NA|TRBJ2-1
TGCGCCAGCAGCTTGGGACTAGCGGGAATGGATGAGCAGTTCTTC
CASSLGLAGMDEQFF
>NA|TRBV28|NA|TRBJ1-4
TGTGCCAGCAGTTTATATCAGGCAGCAACTAATGAAAAACTGTTTTTT
CASSLYQAATNEKLFF
>TRBD1|TRBV6-6|NA|TRBJ2-2
TGTGCCAGCAGTGTTCGGGACAGGACAACCGGGGAGCTGTTTTTT
CASSVRDRTTGELFF
>NA|TRBV7-9|NA|TRBJ2-1
TGTGCCAGCAGCTTAAACGCCGATGAGCAGTTCTTC
CASSLNADEQFF
>NA|TRBV6-5|NA|TRBJ1-1
TGTGCCAGCAGTTACTCGAGGGGAGGCACTGAAGCTTTCTTT
CASSYSRGGTEAFF
>NA|TRBV11-2|NA|TRBJ2-1
TGTGCCAGCAGCCAAGATTTAGGCCTGGGCAATGAGCAGTTCTTC
CASSQDLGLGNEQFF
>NA|TRBV2|NA|TRBJ2-4
TGTGCCAGCGGGTGGAGGCCCCAGGACATTCAGTACTTC
CASGWRPQDIQYF
>NA|TRBV30|NA|TRBJ2-2
TGTGCCTGGAGCGCGGGGAGGTCAGGGTTTGCCGGGGAGCTGTTTTTT
CAWSAGRSGFAGELFF
>NA|TRBV11-2|NA|TRBJ2-3
TGTGCCAGCAGTCCGAGAGCTGGCACAGATACGCAGTATTTT
CASSPRAGTDTQYF
>NA|TRBV5-8|NA|TRBJ2-5
TGTGCCAGCGGAGGGGGCAGGAACCTCCAAGAGACCCAGTACTTC
CASGGGRNLQETQYF
>NA|TRBV30|NA|TRBJ1-5
TGTGCCTGGAGTGTAGGCAGGACCAATCAGCCCCAGCATTTT
CAWSVGRTNQPQHF
>NA|TRBV7-9|NA|TRBJ2-7
TGTGCCAGCAGCTCCCAGGCCCCCTACGAGCAGTACTTC
CASSSQAPYEQYF
>TRBD2|TRBV7-2|NA|TRBJ2-5
TGTGCCAGCAGCTTAGGACTAGCGGGGGTGCAAGAGACCCAGTACTTC
CASSLGLAGVQETQYF
>TRBD1|TRBV23-1|NA|TRBJ2-7
TGCGCCAGCAGTCTCGACGGGACAGCCTACGAGCAGTACTTC
CASSLDGTAYEQYF
>NA|TRBV5-1|NA|TRBJ2-1
TGCGCCAGCAACAAGGGGAGTGCGCAGTTCTTC
CASNKGSAQFF
>TRBD1|TRBV2|NA|TRBJ1-2
TGTGCCAGCAGGGATGACAGGGAGGATGGCTACACCTTC
CASRDDREDGYTF
>NA|TRBV5-6|few|TRBJ2-5
TGTGCCAGCAGCTTATACACCCTTGGAAGGGGAGAGACCCAGTACTTC
CASSLYTLGRGETQYF
>TRBD1|TRBV2|NA|TRBJ1-3
TGTGCCAGCAGCAGCCAGGGGGCGATTGGAAACACCATATATTTT
CASSSQGAIGNTIYF
>TRBD2|TRBV4-2|NA|TRBJ2-1
TGTGCCAGCAGCCAAGGGTCTACTAGCGATCGATTTAATGAGCAGTTCTTC
CASSQGSTSDRFNEQFF
>NA|TRBV19|NA|TRBJ2-1
TGTGCCAGTAGTGGGATTGAGGGACTCAATGAGCAGTTCTTC
CASSGIEGLNEQFF
>TRBD1|TRBV29-1|NA|TRBJ2-3
TGCAGCGCTCAGGGGGCCGGCACAGATACGCAGTATTTT
CSAQGAGTDTQYF
>NA|TRBV7-8|NA|TRBJ2-3
TGTGCCAGCAGCTTGAGGGTACGGGCAGATACGCAGTATTTT
CASSLRVRADTQYF
>NA|TRBV7-6|NA|TRBJ2-7
TGTGCCAGCAGCTTAGCCCAACGGCCTGGTGCCGAGCAGTACTTC
CASSLAQRPGAEQYF
>TRBD2|TRBV27|NA|TRBJ2-7
TGTGCCAGCAGTCCAGGGACTAGCGGGAAGGTAAACTTC
CASSPGTSGKVNF
>NA|TRBV7-6|NA|TRBJ1-1
TGTGCCAGCAGCAACAACAGGGTCCCGAACACTGAAGCTTTCTTT
CASSNNRVPNTEAFF
>NA|TRBV2|once|TRBJ2-7
TGTGCCAGCAGTGCTCGGCACCACGAGCAGTACTTC
CASSARHHEQYF
>NA|TRBV11-2|NA|TRBJ1-2
TGTGCCAGCAGCTTAGATCACACAGATAACTATGGCTACACCTTC
CASSLDHTDNYGYTF
>NA|TRBV7-8|NA|TRBJ1-5
TGTGCCAGCAGCTCGGCGGACGGGGTAGTGCAGCCCCAGCATTTT
CASSSADGVVQPQHF
>NA|TRBV7-2|once|TRBJ2-7
TGTGCCAGCAGCTTAGGGGCGGCGACCTACGAGCAGTACTTC
CASSLGAATYEQYF
>NA|TRBV28|NA|TRBJ1-1
TGTGCCAGCAGTCAGACAGCGTTGGAAGCTTTCTTT
CASSQTALEAFF
>TRBD2|TRBV11-3|NA|TRBJ2-3
TGTGCCAGCAGCTTTGTAGCGGGGATCACAGATACGCAGTATTTT
CASSFVAGITDTQYF
>TRBD1|TRBV18|few|TRBJ1-1
TGTGCCAGCTCACCGGACAGGGGGGAAGCTTTCTTT
CASSPDRGEAFF
>TRBD2|TRBV27|NA|TRBJ2-3
TGTGCCAGCAGTTGGACTAGCGTCACAGATACGCAGTATTTT
CASSWTSVTDTQYF
>NA|TRBV11-3|NA|TRBJ1-1
TGTGCCAGCAGCTTAGGAGGTAGACCAAACACTGAAGCTTTCTTT
CASSLGGRPNTEAFF
>TRBD1|TRBV6-5|NA|TRBJ1-5
TGTGCCAGCAGGCCCACAGGGGGCGGATGGCCCCAGCATTTT
CASRPTGGGWPQHF
>NA|TRBV27|NA|TRBJ2-7
TGTGCCAGCAGGAGAATCGGGACCTACGAGCAGTACTTC
CASRRIGTYEQYF
>NA|TRBV9|few|TRBJ2-7
TGTGCCAGCAGCGTAGGGAGCCAAACACACTACGAGCAGTACTTC
CASSVGSQTHYEQYF
>TRBD1|TRBV7-8|NA|TRBJ2-5
TGTGCCAGCAGCTTAGGTGGGGACAGGGGGCTAAAGACCCAGTACTTC
CASSLGGDRGLKTQYF
>TRBD2|TRBV7-9|NA|TRBJ2-3
TGTGCCAGTTCACTAGCGGTGGGCACAGATACGCAGTATTTT
CASSLAVGTDTQYF
>NA|TRBV25-1|NA|TRBJ1-4
TGTGCCAGCAGTGAATATTGGGATAATGAAAAACTGTTTTTT
CASSEYWDNEKLFF
>NA|TRBV30|NA|TRBJ2-1
TGTGCCTGCACCCGGTGGGGCAGCTACAATGAGCAGTTCTTC
CACTRWGSYNEQFF
>NA|TRBV19|NA|TRBJ1-5
TGTGCCAGTAGTAAGGCAGCGGATCAGCCCCAGCATTTT
CASSKAADQPQHF